The sequence of this T cell receptor beta chain was determined in a study of molecular identifiers for immune sequencing clone quantification. This clonotype was counted many times. TCRdb independently ran MiXCR on the PCR reads; one entry per CDR3 protein. The table shows about 640,000 distinct CDR3 sequences, with about 20% occurring only once. V lost 4 bases to trimming and J lost 2 bases, with 11 bases between them. The germline V gene encodes CDR1 KGHDR and CDR2 SFDVKD. CDR3 length: 15 residues. This receptor was taken from a human donor in good health. Some libraries in this study had Jurkat cell RNA spiked in. V gene TRBV24-1 combines with J gene TRBJ2-1; no reliable D call. What was sequenced was naive CD8+ T cells from blood, with Jurkat cell RNA spiked in. The sample's subset: FACS-sorted CD8+CD4-CCR7+CD45RA+ naive T cells. DNA for the CDR3: TGTGCCACCAGTGACCCCCAGCTGACCTACAATGAGCAGTTCTTC. This translates into CATSDPQLTYNEQFF.